Included here is one T cell receptor (beta chain) sequence, with context. The CDR3 totals 14 residues. Germline-derived CDR1 and CDR2 are MNHEY and SMNVEV (reference sequence). With 6 bases clipped from V and 5 bases from J, the junction kept 8 bases outside the gene matches. This sample is drawn from a study of blood T cell repertoires in COVID-19. Across the study: COVID-19 samples collected from the United States, Italy and Spain covered acute and convalescent phases. PBMCs, B-cell-depleted T cells, or T cells were the source of the cDNA or gDNA that made up the material.

Per the study methods: Amplification of reference gene primers was used by the study to estimate nucleated cell counts. Data came from immunoSEQ multiplex PCR; TCRdb stores just in-frame clones and leaves some out. D and trimming were read from the DNA, whereas the V and J calls and clone size are those reported in that table. Here the sample spans about 39,000 clones, roughly nine tenths being singletons. Sequenced: peripheral blood. The TCR originated in a man in his fifties with active COVID-19. This chain connects TRBV27 to TRBJ2-5, with TRBD1 matching over 8 bases. CDR3: CASSEGTGRETQYF. In DNA form, the CDR3 reads TGTGCCAGCAGCGAGGGGACAGGCAGGGAGACCCAGTACTTC.